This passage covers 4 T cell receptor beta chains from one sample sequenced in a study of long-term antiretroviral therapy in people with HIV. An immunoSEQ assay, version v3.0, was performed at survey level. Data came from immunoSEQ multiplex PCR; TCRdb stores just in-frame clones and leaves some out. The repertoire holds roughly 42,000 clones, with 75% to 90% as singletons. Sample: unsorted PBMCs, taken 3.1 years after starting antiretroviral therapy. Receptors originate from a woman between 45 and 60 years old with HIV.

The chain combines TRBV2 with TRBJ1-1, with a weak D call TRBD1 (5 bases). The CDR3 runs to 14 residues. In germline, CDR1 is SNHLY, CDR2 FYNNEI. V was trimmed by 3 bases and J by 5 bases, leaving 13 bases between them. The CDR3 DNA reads TGTGCCAGCAGTGAGAATCAGGAGGGGACTGAAGCTTTCTTT. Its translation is CASSENQEGTEAFF.

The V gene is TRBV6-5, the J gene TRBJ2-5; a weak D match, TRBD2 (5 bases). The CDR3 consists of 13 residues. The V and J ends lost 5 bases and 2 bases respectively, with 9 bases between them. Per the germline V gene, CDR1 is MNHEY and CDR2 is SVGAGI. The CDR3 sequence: CASSPTGQETQYF. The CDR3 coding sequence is TGTGCCAGCAGTCCCACGGGACAAGAGACCCAGTACTTC.

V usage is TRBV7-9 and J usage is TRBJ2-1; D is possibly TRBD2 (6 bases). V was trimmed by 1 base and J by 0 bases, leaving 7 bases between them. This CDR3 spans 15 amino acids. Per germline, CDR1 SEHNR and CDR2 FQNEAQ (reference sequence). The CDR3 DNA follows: TGTGCCAGCAGCTTAGTGGGGGGCTCCTACAATGAGCAGTTCTTC. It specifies CASSLVGGSYNEQFF. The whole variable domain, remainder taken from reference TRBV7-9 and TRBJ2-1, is DTGVSQNPRHKITKRGQNVTFRCDPISEHNRLYWYRQTLGQGPEFLTYFQNEAQLEKSRLLSDRFSAERPKGSFSTLEIQRTEQGDSAMYLCASSLVGGSYNEQFFGPGTRLTVL.

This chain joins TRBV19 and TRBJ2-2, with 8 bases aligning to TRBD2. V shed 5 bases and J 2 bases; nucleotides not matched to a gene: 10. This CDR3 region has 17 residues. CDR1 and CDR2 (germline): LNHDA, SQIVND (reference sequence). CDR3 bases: TGTGCCAGTAGTTATACGGGGGGGGCGTATAACACCGGGGAGCTGTTTTTT. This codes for CASSYTGGAYNTGELFF.